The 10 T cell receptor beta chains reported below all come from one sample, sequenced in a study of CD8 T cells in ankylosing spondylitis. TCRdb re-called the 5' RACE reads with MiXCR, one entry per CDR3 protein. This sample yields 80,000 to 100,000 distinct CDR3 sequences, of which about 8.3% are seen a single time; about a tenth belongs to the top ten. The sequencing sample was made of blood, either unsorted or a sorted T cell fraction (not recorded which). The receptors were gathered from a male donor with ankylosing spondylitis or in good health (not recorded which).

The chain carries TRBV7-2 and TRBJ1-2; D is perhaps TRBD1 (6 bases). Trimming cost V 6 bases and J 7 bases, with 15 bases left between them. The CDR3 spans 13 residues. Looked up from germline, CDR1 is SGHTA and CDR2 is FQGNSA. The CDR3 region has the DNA TGTGCCAGCAGTCCTGGGGCGGGGGCTGGCTACACCTTC. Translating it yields CASSPGAGAGYTF.

CDR3 loop: CAISEVNIGNQPQHF. CDR3 coding DNA: TGTGCCATCAGTGAGGTTAACATAGGCAATCAGCCCCAGCATTTT. The J gene is TRBJ1-5, the V gene TRBV10-3; D unresolved. V was cut by 2 bases and J by 2 bases, with 10 bases left in between. The CDR3 runs to 15 residues. Germline CDR1 reads ENHRY; CDR2 reads SYGVKD.

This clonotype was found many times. CDR3 amino acids: CASSLTGGTGNTIYF. CDR3 nucleotide sequence: TGTGCCAGCAGCTTAACGGGGGGAACTGGAAACACCATATATTTT. The rearrangement joins TRBV7-3 to TRBJ1-3, with D possibly matching TRBD1 (5 bases). The CDR3 consists of 15 residues. In germline, CDR1 is SGHTA, CDR2 FQGTGA. Trimming removed 0 bases at V and 2 bases at J, with 8 bases between.

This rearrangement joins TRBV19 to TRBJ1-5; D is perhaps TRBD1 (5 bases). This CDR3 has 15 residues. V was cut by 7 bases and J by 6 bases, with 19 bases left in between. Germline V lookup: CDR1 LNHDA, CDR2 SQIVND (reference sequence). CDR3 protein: CASTPRAGPGQPQHF. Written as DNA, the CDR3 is TGTGCCAGTACCCCGAGAGCAGGGCCCGGTCAGCCCCAGCATTTT.

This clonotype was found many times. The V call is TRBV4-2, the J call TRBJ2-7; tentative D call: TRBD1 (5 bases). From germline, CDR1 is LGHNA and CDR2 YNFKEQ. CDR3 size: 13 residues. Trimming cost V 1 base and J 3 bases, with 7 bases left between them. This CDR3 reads CASSQVGLYEQYF. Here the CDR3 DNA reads TGTGCCAGCAGCCAAGTGGGGCTCTACGAGCAGTACTTC.

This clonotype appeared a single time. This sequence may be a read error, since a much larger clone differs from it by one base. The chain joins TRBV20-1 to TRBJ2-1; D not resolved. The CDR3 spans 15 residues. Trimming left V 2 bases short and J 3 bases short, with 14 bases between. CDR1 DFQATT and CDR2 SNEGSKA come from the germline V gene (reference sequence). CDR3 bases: TGCAGTGCTAGATCCCAGACCACGGGCTACAATGAGCAGTTCTTC. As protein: CSARSQTTGYNEQFF.

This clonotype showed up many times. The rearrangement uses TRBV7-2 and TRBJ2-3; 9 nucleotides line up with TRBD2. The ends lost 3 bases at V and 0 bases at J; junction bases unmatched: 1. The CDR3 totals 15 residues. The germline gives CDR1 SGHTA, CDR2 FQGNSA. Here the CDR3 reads CASSFGLASTDTQYF. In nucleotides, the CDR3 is TGTGCCAGCAGCTTCGGACTAGCGAGCACAGATACGCAGTATTTT.

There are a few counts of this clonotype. CDR3 sequence reads: CASSLAERPYEQYF. The CDR3 region has the DNA TGTGCCAGCAGCTTAGCGGAAAGGCCCTACGAGCAGTACTTC. The J gene is TRBJ2-7, the V gene TRBV11-2, with D hard to call. With 1 base removed from V and 2 bases from J, the gap between germline ends came to 9 bases. CDR3 size: 14 residues. Germline values: CDR1 SGHAT, CDR2 FQNNGV.

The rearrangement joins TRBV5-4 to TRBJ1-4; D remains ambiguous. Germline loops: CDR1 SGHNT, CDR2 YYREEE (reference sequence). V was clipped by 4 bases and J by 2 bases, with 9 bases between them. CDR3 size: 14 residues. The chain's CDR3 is CASSPDPTNEKLFF. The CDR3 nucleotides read TGTGCCAGCAGCCCGGACCCCACTAATGAAAAACTGTTTTTT.

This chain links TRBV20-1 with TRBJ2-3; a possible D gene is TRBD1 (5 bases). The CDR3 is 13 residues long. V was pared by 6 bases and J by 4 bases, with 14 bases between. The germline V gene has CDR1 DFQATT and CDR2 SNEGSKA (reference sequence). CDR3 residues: CSANAGYPDTQYF. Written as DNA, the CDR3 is TGCAGTGCCAATGCAGGGTATCCAGATACGCAGTATTTT.